Listed here are 22 T cell receptor beta chains from one sample, sequenced in a study of CD8+ T cells in alopecia areata. Reverse transcribed after extraction, RNA yielded cDNA as the sequencing template. Profiled with immunoSEQ multiplex PCR; TCRdb holds only in-frame clones, not every one. This sample has around 120,000 clones, with less than 70% found just once. Sequenced: CD4+ T cells sorted from blood. The receptor source for this set is a human donor in good health.

The rearrangement links TRBV7-2 to TRBJ1-2; the match to TRBD1 covers 8 bases. Germline V CDR1 and CDR2: SGHTA, FQGNSA. CDR3 length: 17 residues. With V trimmed by 2 bases and J by 8 bases, 16 bases remained unmatched. CDR3 loop: CASSLTALWQGANGYTF. In DNA, the CDR3 is TGTGCCAGCAGCTTAACGGCTTTGTGGCAGGGGGCAAACGGCTACACCTTC.

The chain combines TRBV5-4 with TRBJ2-5; 7 bases agree with TRBD1. There are 13 residues in the CDR3. Germline CDR1 and CDR2: SGHNT and YYREEE (reference sequence). J lost 3 bases, V lost 3 bases, and 2 bases had no gene match. CDR3 sequence: CASSSGTEETQYF. As DNA, the CDR3 is TGTGCCAGCAGCTCCGGGACAGAAGAGACCCAGTACTTC.

CDR3 nucleotides: TGCGCCAGCAGCTTGGATTTTTATTCACCCCTCCACTTT. Its protein product is CASSLDFYSPLHF. The chain links TRBV5-1 to TRBJ1-6; D is ambiguous. CDR1 is SGHRS, CDR2 YFSETQ, per germline. The CDR3 is 13 residues long. V dropped 0 bases and J dropped 8 bases, with 6 bases sitting between them.

The chain joins TRBV4-2 to TRBJ2-5, with D unclear. Germline CDR1 LGHNA, CDR2 YNFKEQ. The V end was cut by 0 bases, the J end by 4 bases, with 12 bases between. The CDR3 is made up of 15 amino acids. CDR3 amino acids: CASSQDPTIGETQYF. For the CDR3, the DNA is TGTGCCAGCAGCCAAGATCCGACCATCGGAGAGACCCAGTACTTC.

V and J are TRBV15 and TRBJ1-5; D is undetermined. With 0 bases removed from V and 4 bases from J, the gap between germline ends came to 16 bases. This CDR3 region has 17 residues. Per the germline V gene, CDR1 is LNHNV and CDR2 is YYDKDF (reference sequence). The CDR3 DNA reads as TGTGCCACCAGCAGAGATCAAGTAGGGTCGGGAAATCAGCCCCAGCATTTT. This sequence encodes CATSRDQVGSGNQPQHF.

The chain employs TRBV5-1 and TRBJ1-2; D uncertain. Germline values: CDR1 SGHRS, CDR2 YFSETQ. Trimming pared 3 bases from V and 3 bases from J, leaving 12 bases between. There are 14 residues in the CDR3. DNA of the CDR3: TGCGCCAGCAGCTCGGGAGGGTCCGACTATGGCTACACCTTC. Protein: CASSSGGSDYGYTF.

The rearrangement uses TRBV29-1 and TRBJ2-6, with a weak D call TRBD2 (5 bases). Germline V lookup: CDR1 SQVTM, CDR2 ANQGSEA. V was shortened by 4 bases and J by 4 bases, with 17 bases between the two germline ends. This CDR3 is 16 amino acids long. CDR3 region: CSVGIRQAGGANVLTF. CDR3 bases: TGCAGCGTTGGAATCAGGCAGGCGGGCGGGGCCAACGTCCTGACTTTC.

In its sample, this clone was seen a few times. The rearrangement uses TRBV30 and TRBJ1-5, with 10 bases lining up with TRBD1. J lost 4 bases, V lost 0 bases, and 0 bases had no gene match. The CDR3 spans 14 residues. CDR1 is GTSNPN, CDR2 SVGIG, per germline (reference sequence). CDR3 amino acids: CAWSVGQGNQPQHF. The CDR3 nucleotides are TGTGCCTGGAGTGTGGGACAGGGGAATCAGCCCCAGCATTTT.

The chain is built from TRBV5-1 and TRBJ2-3; TRBD1 aligns across 11 bases. Germline-derived CDR1 and CDR2 are SGHRS and YFSETQ. J lost 3 bases, V lost 4 bases, and 4 bases had no gene match. This CDR3 has 15 amino acids. CDR3 in DNA: TGCGCCAGCAGCCCCGGGACAGGGGGGACAGATACGCAGTATTTT. Translated: CASSPGTGGTDTQYF.

A remark on this clone: The same CDR3 arises from other DNA sequences in this sample as well. J is TRBJ2-5 and V is TRBV30; TRBD2 is a possible D gene (6 bases). This CDR3 region has 13 residues. Germline CDR1 and CDR2: GTSNPN and SVGIG (reference sequence). Trimming pared 2 bases from V and 5 bases from J, leaving 12 bases between. CDR3 residues: CAWSSRGGETQYF. CDR3 nucleotides: TGTGCCTGGAGTTCGAGGGGAGGCGAGACCCAGTACTTC.

In its sample, this clone was seen a few times. CDR3 amino acids: CSAERTGEGKNIQYF. CDR3 nucleotides: TGCAGCGCCGAACGGACAGGCGAAGGCAAAAACATTCAGTACTTC. The chain joins TRBV29-1 to TRBJ2-4; 7 bases align to TRBD1. The V and J ends lost 7 bases and 3 bases, in that order; junction bases with no gene match: 12. Germline loops: CDR1 SQVTM, CDR2 ANQGSEA. CDR3 length: 15 amino acids.

The J gene is TRBJ2-1, the V gene TRBV5-1; possibly TRBD2 for D (6 bases). V lost 6 bases and J lost 7, with 17 bases in between. CDR3 length: 14 amino acids. From germline, CDR1 is SGHRS and CDR2 YFSETQ. The CDR3 loop reads CASNPPEGWNEQFF. CDR3 bases: TGCGCCAGCAACCCCCCGGAGGGCTGGAATGAGCAGTTCTTC.

V gene TRBV6-1 combines with J gene TRBJ1-6, with D possibly TRBD1 on 6 matching bases. V was cut by 10 bases and J by 5 bases, with 15 bases left in between. The V gene's germline CDR1 is MNHNS and CDR2 SASEGT. There are 14 residues in the CDR3. The CDR3 bases are TGTGCCACCCGCGGGGACACAAATAATTCACCCCTCCACTTT. Translation: CATRGDTNNSPLHF.

This rearrangement joins TRBV7-2 to TRBJ2-7, with D possibly being TRBD2 (6 bases). Germline V CDR1 and CDR2: SGHTA, FQGNSA. The CDR3 runs to 13 residues. V dropped 7 bases and J dropped 6 bases, with 16 bases sitting between them. DNA for the CDR3: TGTGCCAGCACCGGCGGAGGGGTTACCGAGCAGTACTTC. Its protein product is CASTGGGVTEQYF.

This chain links TRBV11-2 with TRBJ1-2; a weak D match, TRBD1 (5 bases). The germline gives CDR1 SGHAT, CDR2 FQNNGV. The CDR3 has 15 amino acids. The V end lost 3 bases, the J end lost 7 bases, and 18 bases lay between the germline ends. CDR3 residues: CASSFFRDQGRGYTF. The CDR3 DNA sequence: TGTGCCAGCAGCTTTTTCCGAGACCAGGGACGTGGCTACACCTTC.

This clone was observed a few times. V gene TRBV11-2 combines with J gene TRBJ1-2; TRBD1 might be the D (5 bases). The V gene lost 5 bases and the J gene lost 11 bases, with 27 bases spanning the gap. Per germline, CDR1 SGHAT and CDR2 FQNNGV. The CDR3 covers 16 residues. As DNA, the CDR3 is TGTGCCAGCAGCCCCCTGGGACCGCGTGTCGGTATTGGATACACCTTC. As protein: CASSPLGPRVGIGYTF. Full variable domain (missing parts from reference TRBV11-2 and TRBJ1-2): EAGVAQSPRYKIIEKRQSVAFWCNPISGHATLYWYQQILGQGPKLLIQFQNNGVVDDSQLPKDRFSAERLKGVDSTLKIQPAKLEDSAVYLCASSPLGPRVGIGYTFGSGTRLTVV.

V usage is TRBV5-1 and J usage is TRBJ2-3; D may match TRBD1 or TRBD2 (6 bases each). V lost 3 bases and J 0 bases, leaving 11 bases between the germline ends. Looked up from germline, CDR1 is SGHRS and CDR2 is YFSETQ. The CDR3 consists of 15 residues. CDR3 sequence (DNA): TGCGCCAGCAGCTCAGGGGAGGCAAGCACAGATACGCAGTATTTT. Its translation: CASSSGEASTDTQYF.

J is TRBJ1-2 and V is TRBV9; D possibly corresponds to TRBD1 (5 bases). CDR1 is SGDLS and CDR2 is YYNGEE in the germline V gene. V was shortened by 1 base and J by 6 bases, with 16 bases between the two germline ends. The CDR3 sequence is 15 residues long. The CDR3 DNA follows: TGTGCCAGCAGCGTATTATGGGGCGGAAGGGATGGCTACACCTTC. As protein: CASSVLWGGRDGYTF.

A few counts support this clone. The chain links TRBV29-1 to TRBJ2-1; 10 bases agree with TRBD1. J gave up 1 base and V 5 bases, and 5 bases lay outside the gene matches. CDR1 is SQVTM, CDR2 ANQGSEA, per germline. The CDR3 is 15 amino acids. In nucleotides, the CDR3 is TGCAGCGTTCGACAGGGGGCTATTTCCTACAATGAGCAGTTCTTC. As protein: CSVRQGAISYNEQFF.

The chain uses TRBV7-2 and TRBJ1-5; no clear D. The ends were cut back, 0 bases at V and 3 bases at J, with 6 bases in the middle. The CDR3 totals 14 residues. The germline gives CDR1 SGHTA, CDR2 FQGNSA. The DNA of the CDR3 is TGTGCCAGCAGCTTAGCGTTGACCAATCAGCCCCAGCATTTT. This encodes CASSLALTNQPQHF.

The chain joins TRBV7-4 to TRBJ1-5; D ambiguous. CDR3 length equals 16 residues. V dropped 0 bases and J dropped 8 bases, with 17 bases sitting between them. Germline CDR1 reads SGHVT; CDR2 reads SQSDAQ. CDR3 bases: TGTGCCAGCAGCTTAGCAGAAAGCGGAAAATCAGAGCCCCAGCATTTT. Its protein product is CASSLAESGKSEPQHF.

V and J are TRBV5-1 and TRBJ2-3, with TRBD1 as a possible D gene (6 bases). V was shortened by 4 bases and J by 4 bases, with 16 bases between the two germline ends. CDR1 is SGHRS, CDR2 YFSETQ, per germline. CDR3 length equals 15 residues. The CDR3 sequence: CASSLVGGDPDTQYF. The DNA for the CDR3 is TGCGCCAGCAGCCTGGTAGGGGGTGACCCAGATACGCAGTATTTT.